Below, 8 T cell receptor beta chains from the same sample are listed, as sequenced in a study of blood T cell repertoires in COVID-19. Only in-frame clones appear in the TCRdb table, and some are missing; sequencing was by immunoSEQ multiplex PCR. The sample lists under 200,000 clones, around 80% seen once, with 3% to 3.5% in the top ten. What was sequenced was PBMCs or T cells enriched from blood (not recorded which). The receptor set was obtained from a woman aged 55 to 70 who had recovered from COVID-19.

This clone occurred once. This chain uses TRBV6-5 with TRBJ2-2; 10 bases are shared with TRBD1. The V segment lost 6 bases and the J segment 5 bases; nucleotides outside the gene matches: 6. This CDR3 has 15 amino acids. Germline loops: CDR1 MNHEY, CDR2 SVGAGI. DNA of the CDR3: TGTGCCAGCAGCCGACAGGGGGCTTTAACCGGGGAGCTGTTTTTT. Its translation is CASSRQGALTGELFF.

The CDR3 loop reads CASSPEGGGHYGYTF. CDR3 coding DNA: TGTGCCAGCTCACCCGAAGGTGGAGGGCACTATGGCTACACCTTC. The chain couples TRBV18 to TRBJ1-2, with D uncertain. The germline V and J ends were trimmed by 3 bases and 3 bases, with 14 bases remaining between them. Germline CDR1 KGHSH, CDR2 LQKENI. The CDR3 runs 15 residues.

This chain joins TRBV24-1 and TRBJ2-1, with D possibly TRBD1 on 5 matching bases. Germline CDR1 and CDR2: KGHDR and SFDVKD. Trimming left V 2 bases short and J 7 bases short, with 8 bases between. The CDR3 consists of 13 residues. CDR3 in amino acids: CATSDSGLNEQFF. The CDR3 region has the DNA TGTGCCACCAGTGATTCAGGGTTGAATGAGCAGTTCTTC.

CDR3 nucleotide sequence: TGTGCCAGCAGCTTGAGGTTCGGGAGTGCTAACTATGGCTACACCTTC. As protein: CASSLRFGSANYGYTF. The V call is TRBV5-6, the J call TRBJ1-2; D uncertain. CDR1 SGHDT and CDR2 YYEEEE come from the germline V gene. The CDR3 totals 16 residues. The V and J ends lost 1 base and 0 bases respectively, with 13 bases between them.

The gene calls are TRBV6-4 and TRBJ1-5, with a possible D match to TRBD1 (5 bases). Deletions cut 3 bases from V and 5 bases from J, with 17 bases between. The length of the CDR3 is 16 residues. Germline assignment: CDR1 MRHNA and CDR2 SNTAGT. CDR3 residues: CASSEPGGDKYQPQHF. The CDR3 DNA reads TGTGCCAGCAGTGAACCCGGGGGGGATAAGTATCAGCCCCAGCATTTT.

This chain links TRBV14 with TRBJ1-2, with D possibly TRBD1 on 5 matching bases. The length of the CDR3 is 13 residues. Trimming removed 2 bases at V and 7 bases at J, with 11 bases between. Germline CDR1 and CDR2: SGHDN and FVKESK. CDR3 amino acids: CASSQIRGSGYTF. The CDR3, as DNA: TGTGCCAGCAGCCAAATAAGGGGCTCTGGCTACACCTTC.

This chain links TRBV7-3 with TRBJ2-3; TRBD2 is a possible D gene (6 bases). V was shortened by 5 bases and J by 5 bases, with 23 bases between the two germline ends. Germline assignment: CDR1 SGHTA and CDR2 FQGTGA. The CDR3 sequence is 17 residues long. As DNA, the CDR3 is TGTGCCAGCAGCAAACGGGGACTTTCAGATGGTATAGATACGCAGTATTTT. It is translated as CASSKRGLSDGIDTQYF.

This chain joins TRBV2 and TRBJ1-1; D uncertain. The CDR3 is 12 residues long. Between the trimmed V and J ends, which lost 4 bases and 3 bases, there was a span of 6 bases. The germline V gene encodes CDR1 SNHLY and CDR2 FYNNEI. The CDR3 sequence: CASSGVDTEAFF. The CDR3 DNA reads TGTGCCAGCAGTGGAGTTGACACTGAAGCTTTCTTT.